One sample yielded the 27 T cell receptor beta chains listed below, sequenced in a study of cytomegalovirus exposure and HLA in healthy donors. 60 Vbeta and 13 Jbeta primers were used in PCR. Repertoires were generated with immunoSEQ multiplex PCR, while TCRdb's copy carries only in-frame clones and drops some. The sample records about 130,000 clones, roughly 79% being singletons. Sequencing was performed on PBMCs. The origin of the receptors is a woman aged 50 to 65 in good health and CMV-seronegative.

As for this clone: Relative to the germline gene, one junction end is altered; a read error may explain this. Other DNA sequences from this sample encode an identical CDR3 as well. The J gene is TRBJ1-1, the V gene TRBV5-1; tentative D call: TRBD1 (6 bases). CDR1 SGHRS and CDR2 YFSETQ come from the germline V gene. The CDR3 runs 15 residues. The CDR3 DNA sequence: TGCGCCAGCAGCTTGGCCGAGGGGGTGAACACTGAAGCTTTTTTT. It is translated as CASSLAEGVNTEAFF. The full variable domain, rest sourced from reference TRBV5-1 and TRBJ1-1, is KAGVTQTPRYLIKTRGQQVTLSCSPISGHRSVSWYQQTPGQGLQFLFEYFSETQRNKGNFPGRFSGRQFSNSRSEMNVSTLELGDSALYLCASSLAEGVNTEAFFGQGTRLTVV.

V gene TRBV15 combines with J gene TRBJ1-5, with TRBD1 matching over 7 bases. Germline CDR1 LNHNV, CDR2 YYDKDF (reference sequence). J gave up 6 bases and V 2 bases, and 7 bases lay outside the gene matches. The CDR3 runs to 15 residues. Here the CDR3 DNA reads TGTGCCACCAGCAGAAGCAGGGGGAGAGGTCAGCCCCAGCATTTT. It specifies CATSRSRGRGQPQHF. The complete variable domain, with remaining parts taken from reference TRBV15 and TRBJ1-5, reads DAMVIQNPRYQVTQFGKPVTLSCSQTLNHNVMYWYQQKSSQAPKLLFHYYDKDFNNEADTPDNFQSRRPNTSFCFLDIRSPGLGDTAMYLCATSRSRGRGQPQHFGDGTRLSIL.

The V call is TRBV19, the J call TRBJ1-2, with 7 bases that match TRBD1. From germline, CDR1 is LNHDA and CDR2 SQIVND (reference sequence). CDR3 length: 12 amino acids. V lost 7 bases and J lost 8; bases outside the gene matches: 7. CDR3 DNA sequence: TGTGCCAGTACCGCGGACAGGACGGGCTACACCTTC. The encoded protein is CASTADRTGYTF.

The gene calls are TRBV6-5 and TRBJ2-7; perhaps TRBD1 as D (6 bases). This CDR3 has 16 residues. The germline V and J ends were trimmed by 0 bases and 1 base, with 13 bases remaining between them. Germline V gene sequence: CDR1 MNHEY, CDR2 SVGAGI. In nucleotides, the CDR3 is TGTGCCAGCAGTTACTCGGGACAAGGGAAATCCTACGAGCAGTACTTC. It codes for CASSYSGQGKSYEQYF.

This CDR3 is CSVVLAGGSDYSTDTQYF. DNA for the CDR3: TGCAGCGTTGTACTAGCGGGAGGAAGCGATTATAGCACAGATACGCAGTATTTT. This sequence joins TRBV29-1 and TRBJ2-3, with 12 bases fitting TRBD2. Germline loops: CDR1 SQVTM, CDR2 ANQGSEA. This CDR3 comprises 18 residues. V lost 4 bases, J lost 0 bases, and 11 bases stayed unmatched.

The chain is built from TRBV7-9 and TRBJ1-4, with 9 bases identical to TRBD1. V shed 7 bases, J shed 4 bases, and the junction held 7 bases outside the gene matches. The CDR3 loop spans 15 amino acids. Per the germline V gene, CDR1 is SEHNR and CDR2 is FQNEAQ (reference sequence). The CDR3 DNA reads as TGTGCCAGCACGCTGGGACAGGGCAGTAATGAAAAACTGTTTTTT. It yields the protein CASTLGQGSNEKLFF.

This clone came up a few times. The CDR3 loop is CASSSEPGTSGSWEQFF. The CDR3 DNA reads TGCGCCAGCAGCTCCGAACCCGGGACTAGCGGGAGTTGGGAGCAGTTCTTC. The rearrangement uses TRBV5-1 and TRBJ2-1; 14 bases are a match to TRBD2. Germline assignment: CDR1 SGHRS and CDR2 YFSETQ. Trimming at V came to 3 bases and at J to 10 bases, leaving 12 bases not matched to a gene. The CDR3 sequence is 17 residues long.

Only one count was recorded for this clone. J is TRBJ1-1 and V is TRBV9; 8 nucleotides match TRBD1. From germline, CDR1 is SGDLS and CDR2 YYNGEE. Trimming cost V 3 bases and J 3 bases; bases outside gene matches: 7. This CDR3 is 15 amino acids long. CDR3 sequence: CASSDVRGQDTEAFF. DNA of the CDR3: TGTGCCAGCAGCGACGTCAGGGGGCAGGACACTGAAGCTTTCTTT.

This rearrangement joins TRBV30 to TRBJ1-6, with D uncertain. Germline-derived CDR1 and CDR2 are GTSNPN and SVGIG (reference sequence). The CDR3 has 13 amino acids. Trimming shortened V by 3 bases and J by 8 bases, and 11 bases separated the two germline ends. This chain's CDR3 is CAWRRRGDSPLHF. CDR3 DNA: TGTGCCTGGAGGAGACGGGGTGATTCACCCCTCCACTTT.

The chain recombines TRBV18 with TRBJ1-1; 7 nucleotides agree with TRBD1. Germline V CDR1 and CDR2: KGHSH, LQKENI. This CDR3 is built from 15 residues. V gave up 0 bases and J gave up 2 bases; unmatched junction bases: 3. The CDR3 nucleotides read TGTGCCAGCTCACCACCCACAGGGGTCAACACTGAAGCTTTCTTT. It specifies CASSPPTGVNTEAFF.

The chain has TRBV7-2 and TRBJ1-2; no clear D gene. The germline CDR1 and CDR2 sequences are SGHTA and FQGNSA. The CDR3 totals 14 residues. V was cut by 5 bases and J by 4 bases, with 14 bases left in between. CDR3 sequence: CASSTERWAYGYTF. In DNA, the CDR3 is TGTGCCAGCAGCACCGAGCGGTGGGCCTATGGCTACACCTTC.

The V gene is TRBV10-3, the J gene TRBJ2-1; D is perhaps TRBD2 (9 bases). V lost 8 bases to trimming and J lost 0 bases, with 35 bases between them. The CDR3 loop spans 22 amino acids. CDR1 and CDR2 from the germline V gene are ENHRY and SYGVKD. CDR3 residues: CAIGGVGQGNSGRISSYNEQFF. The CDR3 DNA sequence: TGTGCCATCGGGGGAGTTGGACAGGGCAATAGCGGGAGAATTAGCTCCTACAATGAGCAGTTCTTC.

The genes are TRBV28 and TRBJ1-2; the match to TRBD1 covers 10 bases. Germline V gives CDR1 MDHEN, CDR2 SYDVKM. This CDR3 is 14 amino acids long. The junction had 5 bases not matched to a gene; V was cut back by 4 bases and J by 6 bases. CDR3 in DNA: TGTGCCAGCAGTTCTCAGACAGGGGGCCATGGCTACACCTTC. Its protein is CASSSQTGGHGYTF.

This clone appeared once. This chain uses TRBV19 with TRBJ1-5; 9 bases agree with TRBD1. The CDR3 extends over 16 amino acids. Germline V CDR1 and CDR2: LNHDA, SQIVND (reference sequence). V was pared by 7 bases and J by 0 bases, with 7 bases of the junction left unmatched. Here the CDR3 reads CASNIPTGGSNQPQHF. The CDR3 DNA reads TGTGCCAGTAATATTCCGACAGGGGGTAGCAATCAGCCCCAGCATTTT.

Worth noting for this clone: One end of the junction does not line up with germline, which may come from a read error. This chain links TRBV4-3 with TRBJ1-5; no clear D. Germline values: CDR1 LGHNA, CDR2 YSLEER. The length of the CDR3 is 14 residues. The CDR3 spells CASSQEPGYQPQNF. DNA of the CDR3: TGCGCCAGCAGCCAAGAGCCAGGTTATCAGCCCCAGAATTTT.

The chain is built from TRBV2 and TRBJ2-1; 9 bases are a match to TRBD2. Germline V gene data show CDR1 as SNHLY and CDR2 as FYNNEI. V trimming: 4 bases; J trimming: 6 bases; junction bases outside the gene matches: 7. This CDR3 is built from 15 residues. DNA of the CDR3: TGTGCCAGCAGTGGCCCAGCGGGAGGATCCAATGAGCAGTTCTTC. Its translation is CASSGPAGGSNEQFF.

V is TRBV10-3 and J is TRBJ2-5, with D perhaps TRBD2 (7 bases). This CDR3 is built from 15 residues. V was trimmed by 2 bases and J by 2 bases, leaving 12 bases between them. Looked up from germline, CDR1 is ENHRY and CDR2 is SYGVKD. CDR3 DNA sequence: TGTGCCATCAGTGAGGGGGGGGCAAATCAAGAGACCCAGTACTTC. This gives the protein CAISEGGANQETQYF.

The CDR3 sequence is CASRPTGTSGNTIYF. The CDR3 nucleotides read TGCGCCAGCAGACCTACAGGTACCTCTGGAAACACCATATATTTT. The J gene is TRBJ1-3, the V gene TRBV5-1; weak D call: TRBD1 (5 bases). There are 15 residues in the CDR3. Germline CDR1 is SGHRS and CDR2 is YFSETQ. V was cut by 5 bases and J by 0 bases, with 12 bases left in between.

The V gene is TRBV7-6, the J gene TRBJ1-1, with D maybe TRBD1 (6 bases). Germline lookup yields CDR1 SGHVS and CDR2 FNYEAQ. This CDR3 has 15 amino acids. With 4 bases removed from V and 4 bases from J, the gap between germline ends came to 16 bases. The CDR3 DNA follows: TGTGCCAGCAGCTCGCTCCTGGGAGGGGGCACTGAAGCTTTCTTT. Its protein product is CASSSLLGGGTEAFF. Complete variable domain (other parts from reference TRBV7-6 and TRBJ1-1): GAGVSQSPRYKVTKRGQDVALRCDPISGHVSLYWYRQALGQGPEFLTYFNYEAQQDKSGLPNDRFSAERPEGSISTLTIQRTEQRDSAMYRCASSSLLGGGTEAFFGQGTRLTVV.

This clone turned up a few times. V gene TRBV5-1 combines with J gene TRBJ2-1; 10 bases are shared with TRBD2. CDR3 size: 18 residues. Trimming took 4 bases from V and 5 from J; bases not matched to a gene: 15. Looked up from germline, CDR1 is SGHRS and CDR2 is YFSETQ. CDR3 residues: CASSPGLAANRPDNEQFF. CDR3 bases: TGCGCCAGCAGCCCCGGACTAGCGGCCAATAGGCCGGACAATGAGCAGTTCTTC.

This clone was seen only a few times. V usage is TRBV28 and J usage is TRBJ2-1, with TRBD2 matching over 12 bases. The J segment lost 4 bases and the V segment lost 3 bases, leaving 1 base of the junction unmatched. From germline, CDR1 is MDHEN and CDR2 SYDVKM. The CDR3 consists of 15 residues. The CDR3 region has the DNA TGTGCCAGCAGTTTGGGACTAGCGGGTTACAATGAGCAGTTCTTC. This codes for CASSLGLAGYNEQFF.

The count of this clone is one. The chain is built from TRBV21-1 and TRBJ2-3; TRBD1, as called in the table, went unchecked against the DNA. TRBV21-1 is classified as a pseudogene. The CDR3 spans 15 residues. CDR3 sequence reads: CASTQYLGQSDTQYF. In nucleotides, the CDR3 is TGTGCCAGCACACAATACCTAGGACAGTCAGATACGCAGTATTTT.

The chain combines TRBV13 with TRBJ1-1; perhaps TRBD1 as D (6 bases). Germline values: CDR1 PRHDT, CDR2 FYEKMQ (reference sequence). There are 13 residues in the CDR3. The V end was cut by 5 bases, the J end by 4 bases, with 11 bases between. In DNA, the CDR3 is TGTGCCAGCAGCCAAGCAGGGGTCACTGAAGCTTTCTTT. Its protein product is CASSQAGVTEAFF.

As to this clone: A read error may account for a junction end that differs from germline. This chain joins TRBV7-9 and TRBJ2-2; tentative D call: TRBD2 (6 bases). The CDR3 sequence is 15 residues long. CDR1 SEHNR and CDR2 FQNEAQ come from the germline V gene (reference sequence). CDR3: CSSSFVRGDTGELFF. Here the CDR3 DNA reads TGTTCCAGCAGCTTTGTCCGCGGGGACACCGGGGAGCTGTTTTTT. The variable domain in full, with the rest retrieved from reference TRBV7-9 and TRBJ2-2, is DTGVSQNPRHKITKRGQNVTFRCDPISEHNRLYWYRQTLGQGPEFLTYFQNEAQLEKSRLLSDRFSAERPKGSFSTLEIQRTEQGDSAMYLCSSSFVRGDTGELFFGEGSRLTVL.

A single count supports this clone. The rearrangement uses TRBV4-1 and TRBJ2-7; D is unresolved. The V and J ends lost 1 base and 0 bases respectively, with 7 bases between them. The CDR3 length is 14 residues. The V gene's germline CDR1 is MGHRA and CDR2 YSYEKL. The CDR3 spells CASSQVADSYEQYF. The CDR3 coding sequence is TGCGCCAGCAGCCAAGTCGCAGACTCCTACGAGCAGTACTTC.

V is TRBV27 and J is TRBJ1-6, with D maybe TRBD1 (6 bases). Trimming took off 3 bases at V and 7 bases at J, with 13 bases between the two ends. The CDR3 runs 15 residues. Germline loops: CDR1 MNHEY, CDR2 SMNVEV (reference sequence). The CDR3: CASSFVTRGNSPLHF. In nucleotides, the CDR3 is TGTGCCAGCAGTTTTGTCACGAGGGGGAATTCACCCCTCCACTTT.

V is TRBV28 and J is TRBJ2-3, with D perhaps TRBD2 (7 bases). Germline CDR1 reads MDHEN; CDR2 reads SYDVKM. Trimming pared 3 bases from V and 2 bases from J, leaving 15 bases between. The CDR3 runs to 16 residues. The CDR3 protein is CASSFFGGALTDTQYF. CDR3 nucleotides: TGTGCCAGCAGTTTTTTTGGGGGGGCCCTCACAGATACGCAGTATTTT.